The 16 T cell receptor beta chains listed next were all sequenced from one sample in a study of graft-versus-host responses after intestinal transplantation. TCRdb keeps only in-frame clones here, not all; method: immunoSEQ multiplex PCR. This sample yields about 20,000 clones, of which roughly half are seen a single time; 0.88% belongs to the top ten. This material consisted of alloreactive CD4+ T cells from a mixed lymphocyte reaction culture, taken before intestinal transplant. Subset meaning: CFSE-low proliferating T cells sorted from approximately 6-day pre-transplant mixed lymphocyte reaction (GvH or HvG direction). These receptors were collected from a human patient who received an intestinal transplant.

J is TRBJ2-2 and V is TRBV7-9; 7 bases are shared with TRBD1. There are 13 residues in the CDR3. V lost 11 bases, J lost 2 bases, and 5 bases stayed unmatched. The germline V gene encodes CDR1 SEHNR and CDR2 FQNEAQ (reference sequence). DNA for the CDR3: TGTGCCGGGGACAGCCACAACACCGGGGAGCTGTTTTTT. It is translated as CAGDSHNTGELFF.

V is TRBV11-2 and J is TRBJ1-6; TRBD1 aligns across 7 bases. CDR3 length equals 16 residues. V lost 5 bases and J lost 10; bases outside the gene matches: 14. Germline V gene data show CDR1 as SGHAT and CDR2 as FQNNGV. CDR3 loop: CASSVSGQGGGSPLHF. The CDR3 coding sequence is TGTGCCAGCAGCGTATCAGGGCAGGGGGGCGGATCACCCCTCCACTTT.

The chain uses TRBV6-1 and TRBJ2-7; 9 nucleotides match TRBD1. The CDR3 runs 15 residues. V lost 6 bases, J lost 3 bases, and 9 bases stayed unmatched. Germline CDR1 is MNHNS and CDR2 is SASEGT. CDR3 protein: CASRRTGAFYYEQYF. CDR3 bases: TGTGCCAGCAGGAGGACAGGGGCCTTTTACTACGAGCAGTACTTC.

The rearrangement joins TRBV7-8 to TRBJ1-2; D ambiguous. The CDR3 is made up of 17 amino acids. The germline V and J ends were trimmed by 3 bases and 4 bases, with 21 bases remaining between them. CDR1 is SGHVS, CDR2 FQNEAQ, per germline. The CDR3: CASSLRGLTRKTYGYTF. The DNA of the CDR3 is TGTGCCAGCAGCTTGCGCGGGCTTACCCGAAAGACCTATGGCTACACCTTC.

This sequence joins TRBV21-1 and TRBJ1-4. TRBV21-1 represents a pseudogene. The length of the CDR3 is 14 residues. The CDR3 loop is CASSEGLGGEKLFF. CDR3 DNA: TGTGCCAGCAGCGAGGGCCTGGGGGGTGAAAAACTGTTTTTT.

The genes are TRBV7-3 and TRBJ2-7; 10 nucleotides agree with TRBD1. J was trimmed by 6 bases and V by 3 bases; bases with no gene match: 2. The germline CDR1 and CDR2 sequences are SGHTA and FQGTGA. The length of the CDR3 is 13 residues. This CDR3 reads CASSLWTGGEQYF. DNA of the CDR3: TGTGCCAGCAGCTTGTGGACAGGGGGCGAGCAGTACTTC.

This chain links TRBV5-6 with TRBJ1-2; 7 bases map to TRBD1. The germline V gene has CDR1 SGHDT and CDR2 YYEEEE. Trimming took 4 bases from V and 5 from J; bases not matched to a gene: 11. The CDR3 has 15 amino acids. The CDR3 DNA reads TGTGCCAGCAGCGGGGATCGAGGGGGCCCTTATGGCTACACCTTC. The encoded protein is CASSGDRGGPYGYTF.

This clone was observed a handful of times. This sequence joins TRBV9 and TRBJ1-2, with 7 bases that match TRBD1. In germline, CDR1 is SGDLS, CDR2 YYNGEE. This CDR3 has 14 amino acids. Trimming removed 3 bases from V and 4 bases from J; junction bases left unmatched: 6. CDR3 residues: CASSAGTASYGYTF. Here the CDR3 DNA reads TGTGCCAGCAGCGCTGGGACAGCTTCCTATGGCTACACCTTC.

The chain has TRBV7-3 and TRBJ2-1, with D unclear. From germline, CDR1 is SGHTA and CDR2 FQGTGA. Deletions cut 4 bases from V and 3 bases from J, with 10 bases between. The CDR3 covers 14 residues. CDR3: CASSSNFGYNEQFF. The CDR3 DNA sequence: TGTGCCAGCAGCTCAAACTTTGGCTACAATGAGCAGTTCTTC.

The chain has TRBV5-1 and TRBJ2-2; 7 bases map to TRBD2. The germline gives CDR1 SGHRS, CDR2 YFSETQ. The CDR3 spans 17 residues. After removal of 1 base from V and 2 bases from J, the junction contained 8 bases not matched to a gene. The CDR3 region is CASSLFSRGTNTGELFF. For the CDR3, the DNA is TGCGCCAGCAGCTTGTTTTCGCGGGGGACCAACACCGGGGAGCTGTTTTTT.

This clone was seen a handful of times. The chain has TRBV18 and TRBJ2-3; TRBD2 agrees at 8 bases. Germline V CDR1 and CDR2: KGHSH, LQKENI. CDR3 length: 13 amino acids. After removal of 4 bases from V and 3 bases from J, the junction contained 0 bases not matched to a gene. In nucleotides, the CDR3 is TGTGCCAGCTCACTAGCGGGGACAGATACGCAGTATTTT. Translating gives CASSLAGTDTQYF.

This clone appeared a few times. Here the CDR3 reads CATRGQEGGYEQYF. The CDR3 DNA reads as TGTGCCACCAGGGGACAGGAGGGTGGGTACGAGCAGTACTTC. This chain joins TRBV2 and TRBJ2-7, with 8 bases matching TRBD1. The germline gives CDR1 SNHLY, CDR2 FYNNEI. CDR3 length: 14 residues. V shed 10 bases and J 4 bases; nucleotides not matched to a gene: 12.

The chain links TRBV7-9 to TRBJ1-2; D unclear. V lost 5 bases and J 3 bases, leaving 13 bases between the germline ends. The CDR3 is made up of 14 amino acids. CDR1 and CDR2 from the germline V gene are SEHNR and FQNEAQ (reference sequence). The CDR3 reads CASSRRAEDYGYTF. CDR3 nucleotide sequence: TGTGCCAGCAGCCGGCGGGCGGAAGACTATGGCTACACCTTC.

The V and J genes are TRBV5-4 and TRBJ2-5, with 11 bases lining up with TRBD2. CDR1 and CDR2 (germline): SGHNT, YYREEE (reference sequence). The CDR3 extends over 15 amino acids. The V and J ends lost 1 base and 6 bases, in that order; junction bases with no gene match: 5. CDR3 region: CASSLISGGAQTQYF. As DNA, the CDR3 is TGTGCCAGCAGCTTGATTAGCGGGGGGGCACAGACCCAGTACTTC.

The V call is TRBV5-1, the J call TRBJ2-1; D gene unclear. The CDR3 is 12 residues long. The V end lost 0 bases, the J end lost 8 bases, and 6 bases lay between the germline ends. Germline V gene data show CDR1 as SGHRS and CDR2 as YFSETQ. Written as DNA, the CDR3 is TGCGCCAGCAGCTTGGGGGCGTATGAGCAGTTCTTC. This translates into CASSLGAYEQFF.

This clone was seen once. The chain uses TRBV5-4 and TRBJ1-1; perhaps TRBD1 as D (5 bases). This CDR3 is built from 17 residues. V lost 0 bases, J lost 1 base, and 16 bases lay in between. Germline CDR1 and CDR2: SGHNT and YYREEE (reference sequence). The CDR3 spells CASSLAGGLTPNTEAFF. The CDR3 coding sequence is TGTGCCAGCAGCTTGGCGGGGGGACTCACCCCGAACACTGAAGCTTTCTTT. The variable domain in full, with the rest retrieved from reference TRBV5-4 and TRBJ1-1, is ETGVTQSPTHLIKTRGQQVTLRCSSQSGHNTVSWYQQALGQGPQFIFQYYREEENGRGNFPPRFSGLQFPNYSSELNVNALELDDSALYLCASSLAGGLTPNTEAFFGQGTRLTVV.